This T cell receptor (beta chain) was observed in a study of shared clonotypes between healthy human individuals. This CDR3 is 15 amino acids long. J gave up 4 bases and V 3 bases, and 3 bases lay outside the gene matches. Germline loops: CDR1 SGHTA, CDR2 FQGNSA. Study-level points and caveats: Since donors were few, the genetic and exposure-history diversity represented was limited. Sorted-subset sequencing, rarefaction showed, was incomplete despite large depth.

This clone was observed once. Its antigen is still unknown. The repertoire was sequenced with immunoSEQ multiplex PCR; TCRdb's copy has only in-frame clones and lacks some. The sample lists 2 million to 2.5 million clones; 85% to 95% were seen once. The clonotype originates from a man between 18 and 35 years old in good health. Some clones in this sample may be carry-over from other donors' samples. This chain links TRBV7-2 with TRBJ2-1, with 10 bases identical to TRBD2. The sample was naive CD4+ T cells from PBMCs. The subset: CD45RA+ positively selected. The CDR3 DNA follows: TGTGCCAGCAGCTTCCGGACTAGCGGATACAATGAGCAGTTCTTC. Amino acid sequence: CASSFRTSGYNEQFF.